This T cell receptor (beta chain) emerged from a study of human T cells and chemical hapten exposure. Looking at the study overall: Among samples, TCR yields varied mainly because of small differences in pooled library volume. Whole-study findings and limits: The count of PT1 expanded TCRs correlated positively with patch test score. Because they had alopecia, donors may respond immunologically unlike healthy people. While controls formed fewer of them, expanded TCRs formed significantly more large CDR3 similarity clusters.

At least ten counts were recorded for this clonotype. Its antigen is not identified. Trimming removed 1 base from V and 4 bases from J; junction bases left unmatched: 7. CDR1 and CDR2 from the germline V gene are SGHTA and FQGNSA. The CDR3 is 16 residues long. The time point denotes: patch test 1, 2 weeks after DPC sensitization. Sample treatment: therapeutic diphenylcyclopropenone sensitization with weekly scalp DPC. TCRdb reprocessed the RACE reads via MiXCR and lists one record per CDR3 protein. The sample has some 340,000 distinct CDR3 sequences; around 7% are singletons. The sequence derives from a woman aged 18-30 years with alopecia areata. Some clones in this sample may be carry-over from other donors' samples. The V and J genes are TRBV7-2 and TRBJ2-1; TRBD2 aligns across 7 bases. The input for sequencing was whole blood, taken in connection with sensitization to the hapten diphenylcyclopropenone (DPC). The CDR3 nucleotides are TGTGCCAGCAGCTTAGGGGACTACTGGACGTACAATGAGCAGTTCTTC. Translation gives CASSLGDYWTYNEQFF.